These 23 T cell receptor beta chains originate from one sample sequenced in a study of cytomegalovirus exposure and HLA in healthy donors. The PCR employed 60 Vbeta primers together with 13 Jbeta primers. Here immunoSEQ multiplex PCR was the method, and the copy in TCRdb shows in-frame clones only, minus some. The table lists approximately 100,000 clones, 81% of them singletons. The sequenced sample consisted of PBMCs. These TCRs come from a woman aged 25 to 45 in good health and CMV-seronegative.

The chain recombines TRBV5-4 with TRBJ2-3; 8 bases fit TRBD2. CDR1 and CDR2 (germline): SGHNT, YYREEE (reference sequence). Germline trimming cut 2 bases from V and 1 base from J; bases unmatched to any gene: 3. The CDR3 loop spans 15 amino acids. The CDR3 region has the DNA TGTGCCAGCAGCTTAAGAGCGGGAGGCACAGATACGCAGTATTTT. Protein sequence: CASSLRAGGTDTQYF.

The rearrangement uses TRBV27 and TRBJ2-5; tentative D call: TRBD2 (5 bases). There are 13 residues in the CDR3. Trimming left V 6 bases short and J 5 bases short, with 13 bases between. Germline CDR1 MNHEY, CDR2 SMNVEV (reference sequence). CDR3 region: CASSRGFTETQYF. The CDR3 DNA sequence: TGTGCCAGCAGCCGGGGTTTTACGGAGACCCAGTACTTC.

The V gene is TRBV18, the J gene TRBJ2-1, with D perhaps TRBD1 (6 bases). Trimming removed 2 bases at V and 5 bases at J, with 16 bases between. Looked up from germline, CDR1 is KGHSH and CDR2 is LQKENI. The CDR3 consists of 16 residues. CDR3 sequence reads: CASSPYQGSINNEQFF. CDR3 DNA sequence: TGTGCCAGCTCACCATACCAGGGGTCTATAAACAATGAGCAGTTCTTC.

The chain combines TRBV4-2 with TRBJ2-3, with D possibly matching TRBD1 (7 bases). The V gene lost 4 bases and the J gene lost 0 bases, with 11 bases spanning the gap. This CDR3 has 15 residues. Germline loops: CDR1 LGHNA, CDR2 YNFKEQ. For the CDR3, the DNA is TGTGCCAGCAGCCTCAGGGGGGATAGCACAGATACGCAGTATTTT. Protein: CASSLRGDSTDTQYF.

The chain uses TRBV19 and TRBJ2-7; the D gene is possibly TRBD2 (5 bases). V was cut by 6 bases and J by 3 bases, with 9 bases left in between. CDR1 LNHDA and CDR2 SQIVND come from the germline V gene (reference sequence). The CDR3 is 12 residues long. In DNA, the CDR3 is TGTGCCAGTAGCCAGACTAACTACGAGCAGTACTTC. It encodes CASSQTNYEQYF.

The chain couples TRBV19 to TRBJ1-4; D perhaps matches TRBD1 (5 bases). Per germline, CDR1 LNHDA and CDR2 SQIVND (reference sequence). Trimming left V 4 bases short and J 8 bases short, with 17 bases between. The CDR3 has 15 residues. The CDR3 reads CASSTGGVGEEKLFF. CDR3 DNA: TGTGCCAGTAGTACCGGGGGAGTTGGAGAAGAAAAACTGTTTTTT.

V gene TRBV6-4 combines with J gene TRBJ2-5; possibly TRBD2 for D (7 bases). The CDR3 length is 13 residues. V lost 0 bases to trimming and J lost 7 bases, with 9 bases between them. Germline CDR1 reads MRHNA; CDR2 reads SNTAGT. CDR3 DNA sequence: TGTGCCAGCAGTGACTCGAGGGGGGGGACCCAGTACTTC. As protein: CASSDSRGGTQYF.

This chain links TRBV5-4 with TRBJ2-3; D call uncertain. V lost 0 bases and J 4 bases, leaving 6 bases between the germline ends. The CDR3 has 13 amino acids. Germline values: CDR1 SGHNT, CDR2 YYREEE (reference sequence). CDR3 nucleotide sequence: TGTGCCAGCAGCTTGGACACGTCAGATACGCAGTATTTT. It translates to CASSLDTSDTQYF.

V gene TRBV5-1 combines with J gene TRBJ2-2; 10 positions agree with TRBD2. V was pared by 7 bases and J by 3 bases, with 3 bases of the junction left unmatched. CDR1 is SGHRS, CDR2 YFSETQ, per germline. The CDR3 sequence is 14 residues long. The CDR3 DNA follows: TGCGCCAGCCGACTAGCGGGTGACACCGGGGAGCTGTTTTTT. Amino acids: CASRLAGDTGELFF.

V and J are TRBV6-5 and TRBJ1-1; TRBD1 agrees at 7 bases. Germline V gene data show CDR1 as MNHEY and CDR2 as SVGAGI. V trimming: 2 bases; J trimming: 8 bases; junction bases outside the gene matches: 8. This CDR3 contains 14 residues. The CDR3 DNA sequence: TGTGCCAGCAGTTACGGGACAGCCCAAGGGGAAGCTTTCTTT. Translating gives CASSYGTAQGEAFF.

V usage is TRBV27 and J usage is TRBJ2-1; tentatively, D is TRBD2 (6 bases). This CDR3 has 14 residues. Germline V gene data show CDR1 as MNHEY and CDR2 as SMNVEV (reference sequence). V lost 3 bases to trimming and J lost 7 bases, with 13 bases between them. The CDR3 DNA reads TGTGCCAGCAGTTTCTTCGGGAGTGTGAATGAGCAGTTCTTC. Residues: CASSFFGSVNEQFF.

J is TRBJ2-7 and V is TRBV15; D remains unclear. V was pared by 0 bases and J by 2 bases, with 8 bases between. The germline V gene encodes CDR1 LNHNV and CDR2 YYDKDF (reference sequence). This CDR3 spans 14 amino acids. The CDR3 nucleotides read TGTGCCACCAGCAGAGACAGGTACACCTACGAGCAGTACTTC. It codes for CATSRDRYTYEQYF.

V and J are TRBV5-1 and TRBJ2-2; 12 positions match TRBD1. The CDR3 is made up of 18 amino acids. The germline gives CDR1 SGHRS, CDR2 YFSETQ. V lost 3 bases to trimming and J lost 4 bases; unmatched junction nucleotides: 10. CDR3 coding DNA: TGCGCCAGCAGCTCGAACGCGGGACAGGGGGCTGGCACCGGGGAGCTGTTTTTT. Translated, it gives CASSSNAGQGAGTGELFF. Filled out from reference TRBV5-1 and TRBJ2-2, the complete variable domain reads KAGVTQTPRYLIKTRGQQVTLSCSPISGHRSVSWYQQTPGQGLQFLFEYFSETQRNKGNFPGRFSGRQFSNSRSEMNVSTLELGDSALYLCASSSNAGQGAGTGELFFGEGSRLTVL.

This chain connects TRBV13 to TRBJ1-1, with D maybe TRBD1 (6 bases). V lost 3 bases and J lost 1, with 15 bases in between. The CDR3 is 16 residues long. CDR1 PRHDT and CDR2 FYEKMQ come from the germline V gene (reference sequence). The CDR3 bases are TGTGCCAGCAGCTTTCCAGGGGCCCTCCCGAACACTGAAGCTTTCTTT. It specifies CASSFPGALPNTEAFF.

This clone was observed a handful of times. The V gene is TRBV9, the J gene TRBJ2-2; D unresolved. The germline CDR1 and CDR2 sequences are SGDLS and YYNGEE. The V gene lost 0 bases and the J gene lost 0 bases, with 6 bases spanning the gap. The CDR3 runs to 15 residues. The CDR3 sequence is CASSVAYTNTGELFF. The CDR3 nucleotides read TGTGCCAGCAGCGTAGCATACACGAACACCGGGGAGCTGTTTTTT.

The chain links TRBV14 to TRBJ2-7, with 10 bases lining up with TRBD2. Looked up from germline, CDR1 is SGHDN and CDR2 is FVKESK. The V and J ends lost 0 bases and 5 bases, in that order; junction bases with no gene match: 13. The CDR3 consists of 18 residues. CDR3 residues: CASSQDLAGVSFSDEQYF. The CDR3 DNA sequence: TGTGCCAGCAGCCAAGATCTAGCGGGAGTTAGTTTCAGCGACGAGCAGTACTTC.

The chain combines TRBV25-1 with TRBJ2-7; 8 positions agree with TRBD1. V lost 3 bases to trimming and J lost 4 bases; unmatched junction nucleotides: 2. This CDR3 is 13 amino acids long. CDR1 is MGHDK, CDR2 SYGVNS, per germline. CDR3 bases: TGTGCCAGCAGTGACAGGGGGCTTTACGAGCAGTACTTC. Translated: CASSDRGLYEQYF.

This rearrangement joins TRBV29-1 to TRBJ2-7; maybe TRBD1 (6 bases). The CDR3 is 13 residues long. From germline, CDR1 is SQVTM and CDR2 ANQGSEA. Trimming took 2 bases from V and 6 from J, leaving 14 bases between them. DNA for the CDR3: TGCAGCGTTGAACCGGGGCAGGGGAGCGAGCAGTACTTC. The encoded protein is CSVEPGQGSEQYF.

V usage is TRBV4-2 and J usage is TRBJ2-7, with a weak D call TRBD2 (6 bases). CDR3 length: 15 amino acids. Trimming removed 2 bases at V and 4 bases at J, with 15 bases between. From germline, CDR1 is LGHNA and CDR2 YNFKEQ. This CDR3 reads CASSQTALASYEQYF. The CDR3 bases are TGTGCCAGCAGCCAAACAGCACTAGCTTCGTACGAGCAGTACTTC.

The chain links TRBV4-1 to TRBJ2-1; 9 nucleotides line up with TRBD1. V was pared by 1 base and J by 4 bases, with 2 bases of the junction left unmatched. This CDR3 region has 15 residues. CDR1 MGHRA and CDR2 YSYEKL come from the germline V gene. The CDR3 bases are TGCGCCAGCAGCCAAGGGACAGGGGATTACAATGAGCAGTTCTTC. It translates to CASSQGTGDYNEQFF.

The chain is built from TRBV5-8 and TRBJ2-2; D is perhaps TRBD2 (6 bases). Germline V gene data show CDR1 as SGHTS and CDR2 as YDEGEE. This CDR3 region has 16 residues. Trimming shortened V by 2 bases and J by 3 bases, and 14 bases separated the two germline ends. The CDR3 reads CASSFSYGTDTGELFF. DNA for the CDR3: TGTGCCAGCAGCTTTAGTTACGGGACTGACACCGGGGAGCTGTTTTTT.

The chain is built from TRBV6-4 and TRBJ1-2, with unresolved D. This CDR3 spans 11 amino acids. V lost 2 bases, J lost 8 bases, and 6 bases lay in between. CDR1 is MRHNA and CDR2 is SNTAGT in the germline V gene. This CDR3 is CASSDSGGYTF. The CDR3 nucleotides read TGTGCCAGCAGTGACAGCGGGGGCTACACCTTC.

This clone was seen just once. V usage is TRBV5-6 and J usage is TRBJ1-2; possibly TRBD1 for D (6 bases). Trimming took 0 bases from V and 7 from J, leaving 10 bases between them. Germline CDR1 reads SGHDT; CDR2 reads YYEEEE. The CDR3 consists of 13 residues. CDR3 residues: CASSLGTGFGYTF. The DNA for the CDR3 is TGTGCCAGCAGCTTGGGAACAGGGTTTGGCTACACCTTC.